Below, 14 T cell receptor beta chains from the same sample are listed, as sequenced in a study of cytomegalovirus exposure and HLA in healthy donors (TCRdb year 2017). Receptor amplification or capture employed the immunoSEQ multiplex PCR assay. For the multiplex PCR, a mixture combining 60 forward primers for TCR Vbeta segments and 13 reverse primers for TCR Jbeta segments was used. TCRdb took this table from immuneACCESS and kept in-frame rearrangements with V and J called. Such tables lack part of the clones; where checked against another copy, unresolved V genes explain under half of the gap, and the rest is unexplained. The table of this sample itemizes some 72,000 clones. Of the sample, about 5% is held by the ten largest clones. Sequenced: PBMCs. The receptors stem from a man in his forties in good health and CMV-seronegative.

This chain joins TRBV25-1 and TRBJ2-5, with TRBD2 identical over 8 bases. Germline V gene data show CDR1 as MGHDK and CDR2 as SYGVNS. The CDR3 is made up of 14 amino acids. J gave up 1 base and V 6 bases, and 4 bases lay outside the gene matches. CDR3 amino acids: CASSGGGFQETQYF. CDR3 nucleotide sequence: TGTGCCAGCAGCGGGGGGGGATTCCAAGAGACCCAGTACTTC. Combining the CDR3 with reference TRBV25-1 and TRBJ2-5 gives the whole variable domain EADIYQTPRYLVIGTGKKITLECSQTMGHDKMYWYQQDPGMELHLIHYSYGVNSTEKGDLSSESTVSRIRTEHFPLTLESARPSHTSQYLCASSGGGFQETQYFGPGTRLLVL.

J is TRBJ2-7 and V is TRBV29-1, with 8 bases matching TRBD1. The germline V gene encodes CDR1 SQVTM and CDR2 ANQGSEA. The CDR3 loop spans 12 amino acids. With 7 bases clipped from V and 5 bases from J, the junction kept 7 bases outside the gene matches. The CDR3 coding sequence is TGCAGCGGCGGACAGGGAGCGAACGAGCAGTACTTC. Translated: CSGGQGANEQYF.

This chain uses TRBV28 with TRBJ2-5; TRBD1 agrees at 10 bases. Looked up from germline, CDR1 is MDHEN and CDR2 is SYDVKM. V shed 4 bases, J shed 2 bases, and the junction held 4 bases outside the gene matches. This CDR3 is built from 15 residues. The CDR3 loop is CASSSRDRGQETQYF. The CDR3 nucleotides are TGTGCCAGCAGTTCCCGGGACAGGGGACAAGAGACCCAGTACTTC.

The V gene is TRBV10-3, the J gene TRBJ1-5; D is perhaps TRBD1 (6 bases). In germline, CDR1 is ENHRY, CDR2 SYGVKD. Trimming pared 7 bases from V and 9 bases from J, leaving 16 bases between. The CDR3 is 13 amino acids. The DNA of the CDR3 is TGTGCCATCAATGAAATTCAGGGGTCGCCCCAGCATTTT. It translates to CAINEIQGSPQHF.

This chain links TRBV6-6 with TRBJ1-5; 9 nucleotides line up with TRBD1. The CDR3 totals 16 residues. J was trimmed by 5 bases and V by 4 bases; bases with no gene match: 9. Germline V gene sequence: CDR1 MNHNY, CDR2 SVGAGI (reference sequence). The CDR3 coding sequence is TGTGCCAGCAGTTCCCTCGGGACAGGGTCGTATCAGCCCCAGCATTTT. Protein sequence: CASSSLGTGSYQPQHF.

The J gene is TRBJ2-1, the V gene TRBV12-5; TRBD2 matches at 12 bases. CDR1 and CDR2 (germline): LGHNT, FRNRAP. The CDR3 is made up of 16 amino acids. After removal of 0 bases from V and 7 bases from J, the junction contained 4 bases not matched to a gene. CDR3 sequence (DNA): TGTGCTAGTGGTTTGGTAACGACTAGCGGGAGTAATGAGCAGTTCTTC. It specifies CASGLVTTSGSNEQFF.

This rearrangement joins TRBV7-2 to TRBJ2-3; the D is unclear. This CDR3 is 14 amino acids long. Per germline, CDR1 SGHTA and CDR2 FQGNSA. Between the trimmed V and J ends, which lost 4 bases and 0 bases, there was a span of 8 bases. CDR3 sequence reads: CASSSAASTDTQYF. Written as DNA, the CDR3 is TGTGCCAGCAGCTCGGCGGCTAGCACAGATACGCAGTATTTT.

This chain links TRBV11-3 with TRBJ2-1; D is perhaps TRBD1 (7 bases). Trimming cost V 5 bases and J 5 bases, with 19 bases left between them. Per the germline V gene, CDR1 is SGHNT and CDR2 is YENEEA. The CDR3 runs to 16 residues. CDR3 sequence: CASSHAGQTDDNEQFF. For the CDR3, the DNA is TGTGCCAGCAGCCACGCGGGACAGACGGACGACAATGAGCAGTTCTTC.

The CDR3 DNA reads as TGTGCCACCTCCGACACCAGTACCTACGAGCAGTACTTC. Translation gives CATSDTSTYEQYF. This chain joins TRBV6-5 and TRBJ2-7; D call uncertain. V was clipped by 10 bases and J by 2 bases, with 15 bases between them. The CDR3 is made up of 13 amino acids. CDR1 is MNHEY and CDR2 is SVGAGI in the germline V gene.

The chain employs TRBV6-5 and TRBJ1-5, with D possibly being TRBD1 (5 bases). Germline values: CDR1 MNHEY, CDR2 SVGAGI. The ends were cut back, 5 bases at V and 7 bases at J, with 18 bases in the middle. The CDR3 has 15 amino acids. The CDR3 DNA reads as TGTGCCAGCAGTCCCCGAGGCAGGGTAGGCCAGCCCCAGCATTTT. It specifies CASSPRGRVGQPQHF.

About this clone: Relative to the germline gene, one junction end is altered; a read error may explain this. This sequence joins TRBV7-7 and TRBJ1-5; 8 nucleotides line up with TRBD1. Germline loops: CDR1 SSHAT, CDR2 FNYEAQ (reference sequence). This CDR3 comprises 13 residues. The CDR3 DNA reads as TGTGCTAGCAGCTTAGGACAGGGCTCGCCCCAGCATTTT. It codes for CASSLGQGSPQHF.

The CDR3, as DNA: TGTGCCAGCAGGCCACAGGGGGGATCCTACGAGCAGTACTTC. It codes for CASRPQGGSYEQYF. The J gene is TRBJ2-7, the V gene TRBV6-5, with 8 bases lining up with TRBD1. The CDR3 is 14 amino acids. Trimming at V came to 6 bases and at J to 1 base, leaving 5 bases not matched to a gene. The germline V gene has CDR1 MNHEY and CDR2 SVGAGI.

The rearrangement links TRBV19 to TRBJ1-5; D is uncertain. V was clipped by 6 bases and J by 0 bases, with 9 bases between them. From germline, CDR1 is LNHDA and CDR2 SQIVND (reference sequence). The CDR3 loop spans 14 amino acids. CDR3 region: CASSPQDSNQPQHF. CDR3 nucleotide sequence: TGTGCCAGTAGCCCCCAGGATAGCAATCAGCCCCAGCATTTT.

Turning to this clone: The sample has other DNA sequences that encode this CDR3 too. The rearrangement joins TRBV27 to TRBJ2-7; TRBD1 matches 9 bases. There are 14 residues in the CDR3. Germline CDR1 and CDR2: MNHEY and SMNVEV (reference sequence). The J segment lost 1 base and the V segment lost 2 bases, leaving 0 bases of the junction unmatched. In DNA, the CDR3 is TGTGCCAGCAGTTTAGGGACAGGGTCCTACGAGCAGTACTTC. This gives the protein CASSLGTGSYEQYF.